The 15 T cell receptor beta chains given below trace back to one sample, sequenced in a study of technical replicates of blood from four donors. TCRdb keeps only in-frame clones here, not all; method: immunoSEQ multiplex PCR. The sample holds some 80,000 clones, around 97% seen once. Sequencing was done on a sample of T cells isolated from PBMCs. These receptor sequences come from a human donor in good health.

CDR3 amino acids: CASSPTVYYGYTF. The CDR3 DNA reads as TGTGCCAGCAGCCCGACTGTATACTATGGCTACACCTTC. The rearrangement joins TRBV5-8 to TRBJ1-2, with D unclear. The CDR3 runs to 13 residues. The V gene lost 4 bases and the J gene lost 3 bases, with 10 bases spanning the gap. Germline-derived CDR1 and CDR2 are SGHTS and YDEGEE.

The V and J genes are TRBV5-5 and TRBJ2-3, with 11 bases aligning to TRBD2. V lost 4 bases to trimming and J lost 1 base; unmatched junction nucleotides: 8. This CDR3 contains 17 residues. CDR1 SGHKS and CDR2 YYEKEE come from the germline V gene (reference sequence). CDR3 region: CASSLLAGGYGTDTQYF. The CDR3 region has the DNA TGTGCCAGCAGCCTCTTAGCGGGGGGGTATGGCACAGATACGCAGTATTTT.

V and J are TRBV9 and TRBJ2-7, with D perhaps matching TRBD1 (6 bases). CDR3 length equals 15 residues. Trimming cost V 0 bases and J 1 base, with 11 bases left between them. CDR1 SGDLS and CDR2 YYNGEE come from the germline V gene. The CDR3 nucleotides are TGTGCCAGCAGCGTAGAGGCAGGGGAGTCCTACGAGCAGTACTTC. Translation: CASSVEAGESYEQYF.

This chain connects TRBV28 to TRBJ1-3, with 7 bases fitting TRBD1. The germline CDR1 and CDR2 sequences are MDHEN and SYDVKM. The CDR3 has 14 amino acids. J gave up 5 bases and V 5 bases, and 6 bases lay outside the gene matches. CDR3 sequence: CASSRRQGRNTIYF. CDR3 nucleotide sequence: TGTGCCAGCAGTCGTCGACAGGGACGAAACACCATATATTTT.

The J gene is TRBJ1-4, the V gene TRBV29-1; 8 bases align to TRBD1. Germline V lookup: CDR1 SQVTM, CDR2 ANQGSEA. Trimming at V came to 1 base and at J to 8 bases, leaving 6 bases not matched to a gene. The CDR3 runs to 14 residues. The CDR3 sequence is CSVEVQGAREKLFF. CDR3 sequence (DNA): TGCAGCGTTGAAGTCCAGGGGGCGCGGGAAAAACTGTTTTTT.

The chain recombines TRBV11-1 with TRBJ1-1; D is ambiguous. Trimming removed 2 bases at V and 4 bases at J, with 11 bases between. The germline gives CDR1 SGHAT, CDR2 FQDESV (reference sequence). The CDR3 has 14 amino acids. CDR3 bases: TGTGCCAGCAGCTTACAACGGGGAGCCACTGAAGCTTTCTTT. Translated, it gives CASSLQRGATEAFF.

This sequence joins TRBV28 and TRBJ1-6; 9 positions match TRBD1. V dropped 6 bases and J dropped 4; count of bases not matched to a gene: 13. The germline V gene has CDR1 MDHEN and CDR2 SYDVKM. CDR3 length: 18 residues. The CDR3 here is CASSTGTGRFEYNSPLHF. CDR3 nucleotides: TGTGCCAGCAGCACCGGGACAGGGAGATTTGAATATAATTCACCCCTCCACTTT.

The chain uses TRBV4-1 and TRBJ2-7; D call uncertain. Between the trimmed V and J ends, which lost 0 bases and 3 bases, there was a span of 12 bases. Per the germline V gene, CDR1 is MGHRA and CDR2 is YSYEKL. The CDR3 loop spans 15 amino acids. The CDR3 loop is CASSQDSTPRYEQYF. The CDR3, as DNA: TGCGCCAGCAGCCAAGATTCCACACCCCGCTACGAGCAGTACTTC.

This clone was picked up one time. This sequence joins TRBV11-3 and TRBJ2-1; D gene unclear. Germline values: CDR1 SGHNT, CDR2 YENEEA. Trimming stripped 5 bases from V and 4 bases from J, with 9 bases between. The CDR3 has 13 residues. This CDR3 is CASSQDIYNEQFF. The CDR3 nucleotides read TGTGCCAGCAGCCAAGACATATACAATGAGCAGTTCTTC. Full variable domain (outside the CDR3, taken from reference TRBV11-3 and TRBJ2-1): EAGVVQSPRYKIIEKKQPVAFWCNPISGHNTLYWYLQNLGQGPELLIRYENEEAVDDSQLPKDRFSAERLKGVDSTLKIQPAELGDSAVYLCASSQDIYNEQFFGPGTRLTVL.

J is TRBJ2-2 and V is TRBV5-6; TRBD1 is a possible D gene (6 bases). The CDR3 covers 15 residues. The germline CDR1 and CDR2 sequences are SGHDT and YYEEEE. The V end lost 4 bases, the J end lost 3 bases, and 13 bases lay between the germline ends. The CDR3 region is CASSPPQGHTGELFF. CDR3 DNA: TGTGCCAGCAGCCCCCCACAGGGACACACCGGGGAGCTGTTTTTT.

The sample holds one count of this clone. This chain connects TRBV5-1 to TRBJ1-1, with D tentatively TRBD1 (6 bases). The germline gives CDR1 SGHRS, CDR2 YFSETQ. This CDR3 region has 14 residues. Trimming stripped 4 bases from V and 3 bases from J, with 13 bases between. This CDR3 is CASSQQGGDTEAFF. CDR3 coding DNA: TGCGCCAGCAGCCAACAGGGAGGGGACACTGAAGCTTTCTTT.

The genes are TRBV18 and TRBJ1-4; D gene ambiguous. CDR3 size: 14 residues. Trimming left V 5 bases short and J 7 bases short, with 14 bases between. Germline-derived CDR1 and CDR2 are KGHSH and LQKENI. Written as DNA, the CDR3 is TGTGCCAGCTCAAGCGGTCAAGAGTCTGAAAAACTGTTTTTT. Translating it yields CASSSGQESEKLFF.

With regard to this clone: Relative to the germline gene, one junction end is altered; a read error may explain this. The V call is TRBV7-7, the J call TRBJ2-2; unclear D gene. Germline CDR1 reads SSHAT; CDR2 reads FNYEAQ (reference sequence). CDR3 size: 11 residues. This CDR3 reads CASTSTGELFF. CDR3 in DNA: TGTGCTAGCACGAGCACCGGGGAGCTGTTTTTT.

The chain carries TRBV4-1 and TRBJ1-2; TRBD1 agrees at 8 bases. Germline CDR1 reads MGHRA; CDR2 reads YSYEKL. The CDR3 is made up of 15 amino acids. Trimming took 3 bases from V and 2 from J; bases not matched to a gene: 5. CDR3 protein: CASSQGTGLNYGYTF. CDR3 nucleotide sequence: TGCGCCAGCAGCCAGGGGACAGGATTAAACTATGGCTACACCTTC.

The chain carries TRBV5-1 and TRBJ2-7; the match to TRBD2 covers 12 bases. The CDR3 loop spans 17 amino acids. In germline, CDR1 is SGHRS, CDR2 YFSETQ. V shed 0 bases, J shed 2 bases, and the junction held 6 bases outside the gene matches. CDR3 residues: CASSLGLAGDFAYEQYF. The CDR3 DNA reads TGCGCCAGCAGCTTGGGACTAGCGGGAGACTTTGCCTACGAGCAGTACTTC. The full variable domain, rest sourced from reference TRBV5-1 and TRBJ2-7, is KAGVTQTPRYLIKTRGQQVTLSCSPISGHRSVSWYQQTPGQGLQFLFEYFSETQRNKGNFPGRFSGRQFSNSRSEMNVSTLELGDSALYLCASSLGLAGDFAYEQYFGPGTRLTVT.